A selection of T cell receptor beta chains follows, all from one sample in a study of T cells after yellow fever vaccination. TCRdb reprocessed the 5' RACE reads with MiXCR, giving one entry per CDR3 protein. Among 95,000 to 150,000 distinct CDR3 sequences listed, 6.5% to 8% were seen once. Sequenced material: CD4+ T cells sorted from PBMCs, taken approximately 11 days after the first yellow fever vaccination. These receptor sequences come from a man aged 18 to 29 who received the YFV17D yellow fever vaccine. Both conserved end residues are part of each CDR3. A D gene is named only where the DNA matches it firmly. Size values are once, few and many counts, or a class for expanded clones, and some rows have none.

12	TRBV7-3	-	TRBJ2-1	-	TGTGCCAGCAGCTTAAATGAGAATGAGCAGTTCTTC	CASSLNENEQFF
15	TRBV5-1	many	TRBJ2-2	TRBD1	TGCGCCAGCAGCCCTGGACAGGGGGCCTACGGGGAGCTGTTTTTT	CASSPGQGAYGELFF
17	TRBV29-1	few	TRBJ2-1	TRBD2	TGCAGCGTTGCCAATATAGCGGGGCTTGGCTTCTACAATGAGCAGTTCTTC	CSVANIAGLGFYNEQFF
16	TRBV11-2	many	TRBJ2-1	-	TGTGCCAGCAGCTTCTCGGCAGGGGTCAGTCGGAATGAGCAGTTCTTC	CASSFSAGVSRNEQFF
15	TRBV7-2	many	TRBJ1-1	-	TGTGCCAGCACCGACTGGGGGACACAGAACACTGAAGCTTTCTTT	CASTDWGTQNTEAFF
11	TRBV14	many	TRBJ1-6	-	TGTGCCAGCAGCTCGTTAGGGCCCCTCCACTTT	CASSSLGPLHF
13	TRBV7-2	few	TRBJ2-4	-	TGTGCCAGCAGCCCGGAACTACTACGCATTCAGTACTTC	CASSPELLRIQYF
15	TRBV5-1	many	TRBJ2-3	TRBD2	TGCGCCAGCAGCTTGGAGCGACTAGCTTCAGATACGCAGTATTTT	CASSLERLASDTQYF
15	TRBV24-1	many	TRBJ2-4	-	TGTGCCACCCAAGGTTGGAGGGTAGCCAAAAACATTCAGTACTTC	CATQGWRVAKNIQYF
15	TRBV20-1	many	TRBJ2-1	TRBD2	TGCAGTGCTGGCAAGCGGGGGAGCTCCTACAATGAGCAGTTCTTC	CSAGKRGSSYNEQFF
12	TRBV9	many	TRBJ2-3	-	TGTGCCAGCAGCGTAGCGGAGGATACGCAGTATTTT	CASSVAEDTQYF
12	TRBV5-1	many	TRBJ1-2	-	TGCGCCAGCAGCCCAGAGAACTATGGCTACACCTTC	CASSPENYGYTF
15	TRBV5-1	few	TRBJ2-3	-	TGCGCCAGCAGCACGACCCTGGGCCTCACAGATACGCAGTATTTT	CASSTTLGLTDTQYF
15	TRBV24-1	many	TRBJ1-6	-	TGTGCCACCAGTGATCTGGGACGGCTTAATTCACCCCTCCACTTT	CATSDLGRLNSPLHF
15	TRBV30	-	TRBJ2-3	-	TGTGCCTGGAGCCCGGGACTCACGATGACAGATACGCAGTATTTT	CAWSPGLTMTDTQYF
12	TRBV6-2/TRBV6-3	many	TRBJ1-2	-	TGTGCCAGCAGCAGGGGTGACTATGGCTACACCTTC	CASSRGDYGYTF
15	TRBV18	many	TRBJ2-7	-	TGTGCCAGCTCACCACCGGCCAGGACGTCCTACGAGCAGTACTTC	CASSPPARTSYEQYF
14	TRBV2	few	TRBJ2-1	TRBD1	TGTGCCAGCAAAGGTGACAGGGGGTCAAATGAGCAGTTCTTC	CASKGDRGSNEQFF
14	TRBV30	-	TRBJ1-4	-	TGTGCCTTCTCCTGGGGGACTTTGGGGGAAAAACTGTTTTTT	CAFSWGTLGEKLFF
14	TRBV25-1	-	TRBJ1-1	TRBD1	TGTGCCAGCAGTGATCAGGGGGGGAACACTGAAGCTTTCTTT	CASSDQGGNTEAFF
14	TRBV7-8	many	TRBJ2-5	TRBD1	TGTGCCAGCAGCTCGGGACAGGTCGTCGAGACCCAGTACTTC	CASSSGQVVETQYF
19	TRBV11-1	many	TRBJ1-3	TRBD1	TGTGCCAGCAGCTCTGTGGACAGGCGACTCGTCTTCTCTGGAAACACCATATATTTT	CASSSVDRRLVFSGNTIYF
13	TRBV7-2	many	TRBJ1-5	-	TGTGCCAGCAGCCCCGGCGAGGCTCAGCCCCAGCATTTT	CASSPGEAQPQHF
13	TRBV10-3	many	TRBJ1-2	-	TGTGCCATCAGTGAGGTACAGGGAGATGGCTACACCTTC	CAISEVQGDGYTF
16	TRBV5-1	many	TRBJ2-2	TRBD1	TGCGCCAGCAGCTTGAGAGACAGGGTCGGCACCGGGGAGCTGTTTTTT	CASSLRDRVGTGELFF
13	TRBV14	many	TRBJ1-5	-	TGTGCCAGCAGCCAAGGAGGAATCCAGCCCCAGCATTTT	CASSQGGIQPQHF
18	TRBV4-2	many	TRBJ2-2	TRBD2	TGTGCCAGCAGCCAAGATAGGAGGCTAGCGGAGAACACCGGGGAGCTGTTTTTT	CASSQDRRLAENTGELFF
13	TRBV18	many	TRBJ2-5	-	TGTGCCAGCTCACCAGCGGTTTTGGAGACCCAGTACTTC	CASSPAVLETQYF
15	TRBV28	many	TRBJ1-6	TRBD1	TGTGCCAGCAGCCTGACCGGGACAGGGAATTCACCCCTCCACTTT	CASSLTGTGNSPLHF
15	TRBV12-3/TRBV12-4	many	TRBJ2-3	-	TGTGCCAGCAGTTTAGGACTAGTTACCACAGATACGCAGTATTTT	CASSLGLVTTDTQYF
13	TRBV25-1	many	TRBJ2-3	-	TGTGCCAGCAGAAGCGTGCGGGCAGATACGCAGTATTTT	CASRSVRADTQYF
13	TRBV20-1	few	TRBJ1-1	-	TGCAGTGCTCCAAACAGGGTGAACACTGAAGCTTTCTTT	CSAPNRVNTEAFF
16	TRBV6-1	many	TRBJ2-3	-	TGTGCCAGCAGTGAAGCGGCGGGGGCCCCTCAGTATACGCAGTATTTT	CASSEAAGAPQYTQYF
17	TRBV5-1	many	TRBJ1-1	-	TGCGCCAGCAGCTTGGCTCAAGGGATAGGAGGGAACACTGAAGCTTTCTTT	CASSLAQGIGGNTEAFF
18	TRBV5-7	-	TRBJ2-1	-	TGTGCCAGCAGCCCCGGGTACTATGGAGTTACCTCCTACAATGAGCAGTTCTTC	CASSPGYYGVTSYNEQFF
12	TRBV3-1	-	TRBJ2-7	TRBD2	TGTGCCTGCACGTTAGCGGGATACGAGCAGTACTTC	CACTLAGYEQYF
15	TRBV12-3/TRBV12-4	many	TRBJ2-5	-	TGTGCCAGCAGCCTTCGTGGCCAGGGGCAAGAGACCCAGTACTTC	CASSLRGQGQETQYF
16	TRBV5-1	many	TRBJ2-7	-	TGCGCCAGCAGCCATGGACCCAGGGAAGTCACCTACGAGCAGTACTTC	CASSHGPREVTYEQYF
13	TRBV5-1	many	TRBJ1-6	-	TGCGCCAGCAGCTACGGGACGGCCGGTGCCCTCCACTTT	CASSYGTAGALHF
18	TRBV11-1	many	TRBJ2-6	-	TGTGCCAGCAGCCTATGGGTCGGAGGCCTCTCTGGGGCCAACGTCCTGACTTTC	CASSLWVGGLSGANVLTF
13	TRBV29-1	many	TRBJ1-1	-	TGCAGCGTTGAGAAGGGTTGGGACACTGAAGCTTTCTTT	CSVEKGWDTEAFF
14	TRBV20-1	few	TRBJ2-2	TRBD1	TGCAGTGCCAAGGGACAGACAACAGGCGGGGAGCTGTTTTTT	CSAKGQTTGGELFF
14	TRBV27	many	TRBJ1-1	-	TGTGCCAGCAGTTTCAAACACGGGAGGACTGAAGCTTTCTTT	CASSFKHGRTEAFF
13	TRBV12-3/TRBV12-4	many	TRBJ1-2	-	TGTGCCAGCAGTAAACGACAAGGAGATGGCTACACCTTC	CASSKRQGDGYTF
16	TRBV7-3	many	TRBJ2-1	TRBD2	TGTGCCAGCAGCTCCCTAGCGGGGGGGCACTACAATGAGCAGTTCTTC	CASSSLAGGHYNEQFF
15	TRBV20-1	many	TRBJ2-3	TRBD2	TGCAGTGCGATTCGGGCGGGGGGACCACCGGATACGCAGTATTTT	CSAIRAGGPPDTQYF
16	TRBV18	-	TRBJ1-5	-	TGTGCCAGCTCACCCAATCAGGGGTCGGGCAATCAGCCCCAGCATTTT	CASSPNQGSGNQPQHF
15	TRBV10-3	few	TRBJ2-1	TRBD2	TGTGCCATCAAAACCCCTCGCGGGGGGTATAATGAGCAGTTCTTC	CAIKTPRGGYNEQFF
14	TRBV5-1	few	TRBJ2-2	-	TGCGCCAGCAGCCGCGGACAAAACACCGGGGAGCTGTTTTTT	CASSRGQNTGELFF
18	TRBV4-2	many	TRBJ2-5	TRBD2	TGTGCCAGCAGCCAAGCTCAGAGACTAGCGGGGGCACAAGAGACCCAGTACTTC	CASSQAQRLAGAQETQYF
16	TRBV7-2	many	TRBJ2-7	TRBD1	TGTGCCAGCAGCTTAACCCCGGACAGGGGGGCCTACGAGCAGTACTTC	CASSLTPDRGAYEQYF
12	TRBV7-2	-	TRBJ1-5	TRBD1	TGTGCCAGCAGCCCCGGACAGGGGGCCGGGCATTTT	CASSPGQGAGHF
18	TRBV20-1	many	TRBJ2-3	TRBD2	TGCAGTGCGCCGTGGGGACTAGCGGGGGGGAAGGGAATTGATACGCAGTATTTT	CSAPWGLAGGKGIDTQYF
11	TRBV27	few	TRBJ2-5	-	TGTGCCAGCAGTTCAGCGGGGACCCAGTACTTC	CASSSAGTQYF
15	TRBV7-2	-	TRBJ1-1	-	TGTGCCAGCAGCCCACGGGGGCCTGGGAACACTGAAGCTTTCTTT	CASSPRGPGNTEAFF
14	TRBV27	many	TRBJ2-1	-	TGTGCCAGCGGTCGACACCGCTCCTACAATGAGCAGTTCTTC	CASGRHRSYNEQFF
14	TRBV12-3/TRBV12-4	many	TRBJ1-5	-	TGTGCCAGCAGTACTGATGAGGGGATACAGCCCCAGCATTTT	CASSTDEGIQPQHF